The rows below give T cell receptor beta chains drawn from one sample of a study of blood T cell repertoires in COVID-19. Here immunoSEQ multiplex PCR was the method, and the copy in TCRdb shows in-frame clones only, minus some. The sample contains about 50,000 clones, about 90% of which appear only once. The sample consisted of peripheral blood. These TCRs come from a human donor in a cohort sampled during active COVID-19. Both conserved end residues are part of each CDR3. D genes are given only for firm matches. Size is omitted from some rows. Given values are once, few, many or a class for expanded clones.

V gene	D gene	J gene	clone size	CDR3 protein	CDR3 DNA
TRBV2	TRBD2	TRBJ2-3	-	CASRGLAGGPGDTQYF	TGTGCCAGCAGGGGACTAGCGGGAGGGCCTGGGGATACGCAGTATTTT
TRBV12-3/TRBV12-4	TRBD2	TRBJ2-7	once	CASRGDYPLEQYF	TGTGCCAGCAGGGGGGACTACCCCCTCGAGCAGTACTTC
TRBV11-2	-	TRBJ2-3	-	CASSRDGGALRGDTQYF	TGTGCCAGCAGCCGGGATGGGGGGGCGTTAAGAGGGGATACGCAGTATTTT
TRBV15	-	TRBJ2-5	-	CATRTFGTQYF	TGTGCCACCAGGACATTCGGGACCCAGTACTTC
TRBV6-1	TRBD1	TRBJ2-5	-	CASSELGQGYQETQYF	TGTGCCAGCAGTGAATTGGGACAGGGGTATCAAGAGACCCAGTACTTC
TRBV15	-	TRBJ2-1	-	CATSNPDRSSYNEQFF	TGTGCCACCAGCAACCCAGACAGGAGCTCCTACAATGAGCAGTTCTTC
TRBV5-1	TRBD2	TRBJ2-1	-	CASSVTSGNNEQFF	TGCGCCAGCAGCGTGACTAGCGGAAACAATGAGCAGTTCTTC
TRBV19	TRBD1	TRBJ1-4	-	CASSSGAGGLPGNEKLFF	TGTGCCAGTTCATCGGGGGCAGGGGGGTTGCCTGGTAATGAAAAACTGTTTTTT
TRBV4-3	-	TRBJ2-7	once	CASSQGLGGSYEQYF	TGCGCCAGCAGCCAAGGGTTAGGGGGCTCCTACGAGCAGTACTTC
TRBV6-5	TRBD1	TRBJ1-2	-	CASRRGQNYGYTF	TGTGCCAGCAGGAGGGGACAGAACTATGGCTACACCTTC
TRBV5-8	TRBD2	TRBJ2-7	-	CASSRVAGGSYLDYEQYF	TGTGCCAGCAGCCGGGTAGCGGGAGGGTCCTATTTGGACTACGAGCAGTACTTC
TRBV27	-	TRBJ1-5	-	CASRVTGVYSNQPQHF	TGTGCCAGCAGAGTGACAGGCGTTTATAGCAATCAGCCCCAGCATTTT
TRBV27	-	TRBJ2-7	-	CASSPRRGGRDEQYF	TGTGCCAGCAGCCCTAGAAGGGGGGGAAGGGACGAGCAGTACTTC
TRBV19	TRBD1	TRBJ1-1	-	CASSPGTGMNTEAFF	TGTGCCAGTAGTCCAGGGACAGGGATGAACACTGAAGCTTTCTTT
TRBV10-3	-	TRBJ1-1	-	CASRRAENTEAFF	TGTGCCAGCCGGCGGGCGGAGAACACTGAAGCTTTCTTT
TRBV20-1	TRBD1	TRBJ2-7	-	CSAGTVYEQYF	TGCAGTGCCGGGACAGTATACGAGCAGTACTTC
TRBV19	-	TRBJ1-5	-	CASRSGSSNQPQHF	TGTGCCAGTAGATCGGGGAGCAGCAATCAGCCCCAGCATTTT
TRBV3-1/TRBV3-2	TRBD1	TRBJ2-7	few	CASSQDRGTIFYEQYF	TGTGCCAGCAGCCAGGACAGGGGGACGATCTTTTACGAGCAGTACTTC
TRBV7-9	TRBD1	TRBJ1-1	medium-sized	CASSLQTGIATEAFF	TGTGCCAGCAGCCTGCAGACAGGGATCGCCACTGAAGCTTTCTTT
TRBV6-5	TRBD1	TRBJ1-2	-	CASSYSGTGGWDGYTF	TGTGCCAGCAGTTACTCTGGGACAGGGGGATGGGATGGCTACACCTTC
TRBV5-1	TRBD2	TRBJ2-1	-	CASSLGTSGDEQFF	TGCGCCAGCAGCTTGGGGACTAGCGGGGATGAGCAGTTCTTC
TRBV27	-	TRBJ2-7	-	CASSTYRDPYEQYF	TGTGCCAGCAGTACCTACAGGGACCCCTACGAGCAGTACTTC
TRBV19	-	TRBJ2-5	-	CASSILGGAGETQYF	TGTGCCAGTAGTATCCTAGGCGGGGCCGGGGAGACCCAGTACTTC
TRBV19	TRBD2	TRBJ2-3	-	CASSIPGGARDTQYF	TGTGCCAGTAGTATACCCGGGGGGGCCAGGGATACGCAGTATTTT
TRBV7-9	-	TRBJ2-7	-	CASSSPLRDYEQYF	TGTGCCAGCAGCTCCCCCCTGCGGGACTACGAGCAGTACTTC
TRBV7-2	TRBD1	TRBJ2-5	-	CASSGRDRGQETQYF	TGTGCCAGCAGCGGCCGGGACAGGGGGCAAGAGACCCAGTACTTC
TRBV6-6	-	TRBJ2-3	-	CATSDISNTDTQYF	TGTGCCACCTCTGACATCTCAAACACAGATACGCAGTATTTT
TRBV27	-	TRBJ2-1	few	CASSSAGPSDEQFF	TGTGCCAGCAGTTCCGCGGGCCCCTCAGATGAGCAGTTCTTC
TRBV2	TRBD2	TRBJ2-7	-	CASTVSGSNEQYF	TGTGCCAGCACAGTCAGCGGGAGCAACGAGCAGTACTTC
TRBV7-6	-	TRBJ2-7	once	CASSSLSTEQYF	TGTGCCAGCAGCTCGCTTTCTACCGAGCAGTACTTC
TRBV5-1	TRBD1	TRBJ1-2	-	CASSSIGDSYGYTF	TGCGCCAGCAGTTCCATCGGGGACAGCTATGGCTACACCTTC
TRBV10-3	TRBD1	TRBJ1-1	-	CATRTGGVTEAFF	TGTGCCACCCGGACAGGTGGAGTCACTGAAGCTTTCTTT
TRBV12-3/TRBV12-4	TRBD1	TRBJ2-1	-	CASRTGWDEQFF	TGTGCCAGCAGGACAGGGTGGGATGAGCAGTTCTTC
TRBV5-6	TRBD1	TRBJ1-2	-	CASKKTGADYGYTF	TGTGCCAGCAAAAAGACAGGGGCAGACTATGGCTACACCTTC
TRBV5-6	TRBD1	TRBJ2-1	-	CASRQGVYNEQFF	TGTGCCAGCAGGCAGGGGGTCTACAATGAGCAGTTCTTC
TRBV7-9	-	TRBJ2-1	once	CASSLGALARFF	TGTGCCAGCAGCTTAGGGGCCCTAGCGCGGTTCTTC
TRBV28	TRBD2	TRBJ2-3	-	CASSLLSGRTSTDTQYF	TGTGCCAGCAGTTTATTGAGCGGGAGGACTAGCACAGATACGCAGTATTTT
TRBV25-1	TRBD1	TRBJ1-6	-	CASTQPGQSSYNSPLHF	TGTGCCAGCACCCAGCCGGGACAGAGCTCCTATAATTCACCCCTCCACTTT
TRBV6-5	-	TRBJ2-7	-	CASSNFRDYEQYF	TGTGCCAGCAGTAATTTTAGAGACTACGAGCAGTACTTC
TRBV7-8	-	TRBJ2-7	-	CASSLVANYEQYF	TGTGCCAGCAGCTTAGTGGCAAACTACGAGCAGTACTTC
TRBV15	-	TRBJ2-5	once	CATSRGLARETQYF	TGTGCCACCAGCAGAGGGCTAGCTCGAGAGACCCAGTACTTC
TRBV10-2	-	TRBJ1-2	-	CASSERGINYGYTF	TGCGCCAGCAGTGAACGGGGGATTAACTATGGCTACACCTTC
TRBV6-2/TRBV6-3	-	TRBJ1-1	-	CASSLTDRTEAFF	TGTGCCAGCAGCCTAACCGACAGGACTGAAGCTTTCTTT
TRBV19	TRBD1	TRBJ2-2	few	CASSILLVGTGNFNTGELFF	TGTGCCAGTAGTATCCTGTTGGTCGGGACAGGGAATTTCAACACCGGGGAGCTGTTTTTT
TRBV27	TRBD1	TRBJ2-7	-	CASSARDRVPYEQYF	TGTGCCAGCAGTGCCCGGGACAGGGTCCCCTACGAGCAGTACTTC
TRBV7-6	-	TRBJ2-7	-	CASSWRQSSYEQYF	TGTGCCAGCAGCTGGAGACAGAGCTCCTACGAGCAGTACTTC